The 16 T cell receptor beta chains below were found in one sample sequenced in a study of cytomegalovirus exposure and HLA in healthy donors. The PCR ran on 60 Vbeta and 13 Jbeta primers. The method was immunoSEQ multiplex PCR; TCRdb's version includes in-frame clones alone and lacks a portion of them. Here the sample spans approximately 76,000 clones, about 69% being singletons. Sequenced sample: PBMCs. All receptors come from a woman aged 40 to 50 in good health and CMV-seropositive.

This clone was detected once. The chain is built from TRBV4-1 and TRBJ1-1; 10 positions agree with TRBD1. V lost 4 bases to trimming and J lost 0 bases; unmatched junction nucleotides: 8. The CDR3 loop spans 17 amino acids. Germline CDR1 and CDR2: MGHRA and YSYEKL. As DNA, the CDR3 is TGCGCCAGCAGCCGCGTCCCGGGACAGGGGTTGAACACTGAAGCTTTCTTT. This gives the protein CASSRVPGQGLNTEAFF.

As for this clone: An end of the junction does not agree with germline; a read error may underlie this. The chain uses TRBV7-7 and TRBJ2-5, with 7 bases that match TRBD1. The germline gives CDR1 SSHAT, CDR2 FNYEAQ (reference sequence). The CDR3 extends over 15 amino acids. The CDR3 DNA follows: TGTGCTAGCAGCAAGAATACAGGGGTAGGGGAGACCCAGTACTTC. Amino acids: CASSKNTGVGETQYF.

Concerning this clone: The junction does not match germline at one end; this may be a read error. The chain carries TRBV7-2 and TRBJ1-6; 9 nucleotides align to TRBD1. The germline gives CDR1 SGHTA, CDR2 FQGNSA. This CDR3 contains 14 residues. The CDR3 region is CASSGQGYNSPLHF. CDR3 DNA: TGTGCCAGCAGCGGACAGGGGTATAACTCACCCCTCCACTTT.

This clone was observed at least ten times. The rearrangement links TRBV10-3 to TRBJ1-1; 9 nucleotides match TRBD1. The germline CDR1 and CDR2 sequences are ENHRY and SYGVKD. Trimming took 10 bases from V and 4 from J; bases not matched to a gene: 4. This CDR3 contains 12 residues. The CDR3 DNA follows: TGTGCCACCGCGACAGGGGGCACTGAAGCTTTCTTT. It is translated as CATATGGTEAFF.

In its sample, this clone was seen a few times. The V call is TRBV4-3, the J call TRBJ2-2; TRBD1 agrees at 9 bases. Germline CDR1 LGHNA, CDR2 YSLEER. The CDR3 loop spans 16 amino acids. V was clipped by 1 base and J by 5 bases; unmatched bases: 5. CDR3 nucleotides: TGCGCCAGCAGCCAAGGGACAGGGGTCCTGACCGGGGAGCTGTTTTTT. It encodes CASSQGTGVLTGELFF.

The chain uses TRBV29-1 and TRBJ2-7, with 7 nucleotides matching TRBD2. The CDR3 length is 13 residues. CDR1 and CDR2 (germline): SQVTM, ANQGSEA. The V and J ends lost 7 bases and 3 bases, in that order; junction bases with no gene match: 9. The CDR3 loop reads CSGSSGTNYEQYF. In DNA form, the CDR3 reads TGCAGCGGTTCTAGCGGAACCAACTACGAGCAGTACTTC.

This chain uses TRBV4-1 with TRBJ1-5, with TRBD1 as a possible D gene (6 bases). Germline CDR1 reads MGHRA; CDR2 reads YSYEKL. Trimming stripped 4 bases from V and 8 bases from J, with 12 bases between. The CDR3 runs 13 residues. Here the CDR3 DNA reads TGCGCCAGCAGCCTACAAAACAGGGAGCCCCAGCATTTT. This codes for CASSLQNREPQHF.

The rearrangement uses TRBV2 and TRBJ1-1, with 9 bases that match TRBD1. Germline CDR1 SNHLY, CDR2 FYNNEI. V lost 6 bases and J lost 4; bases outside the gene matches: 6. The CDR3 spans 14 residues. The DNA of the CDR3 is TGTGCCAGCAGCGACAGGGGGACGGGCACTGAAGCTTTCTTT. This translates into CASSDRGTGTEAFF.

V gene TRBV19 combines with J gene TRBJ1-5, with TRBD1 identical over 8 bases. The junction had 4 bases not matched to a gene; V was cut back by 5 bases and J by 1 base. Germline V gene data show CDR1 as LNHDA and CDR2 as SQIVND (reference sequence). The CDR3 has 15 amino acids. DNA for the CDR3: TGTGCCAGTAGTGGGACAGGTAGGAGCAATCAGCCCCAGCATTTT. It codes for CASSGTGRSNQPQHF.

The chain combines TRBV28 with TRBJ2-1; 13 nucleotides agree with TRBD2. Losses at the gene ends were 4 bases for V and 0 bases for J; bases not matched to a gene: 6. There are 18 residues in the CDR3. CDR1 and CDR2 (germline): MDHEN, SYDVKM. CDR3 DNA: TGTGCCAGCAGTTCCTCGGGACTAGCGGGGAGCTCCTACAATGAGCAGTTCTTC. Its protein product is CASSSSGLAGSSYNEQFF.

The chain employs TRBV6-6 and TRBJ2-5, with 10 bases lining up with TRBD1. After removal of 0 bases from V and 5 bases from J, the junction contained 3 bases not matched to a gene. CDR3 length equals 15 residues. CDR1 MNHNY and CDR2 SVGAGI come from the germline V gene (reference sequence). The CDR3 DNA follows: TGTGCCAGCAGTTACTCAGGGACAGGGGTGGAGACCCAGTACTTC. It codes for CASSYSGTGVETQYF.

The chain recombines TRBV29-1 with TRBJ1-2, with 10 bases lining up with TRBD1. Trimming removed 6 bases from V and 11 bases from J; junction bases left unmatched: 12. The CDR3 runs 13 residues. Germline V gives CDR1 SQVTM, CDR2 ANQGSEA. The CDR3 nucleotides are TGCAGCGTCGACAGGGGGCAGGGTATGCGGTACACCTTC. It is translated as CSVDRGQGMRYTF.

The chain uses TRBV6-1 and TRBJ2-6; D is undetermined. Trimming pared 1 base from V and 2 bases from J, leaving 6 bases between. CDR1 is MNHNS, CDR2 SASEGT, per germline. This CDR3 spans 15 amino acids. The CDR3 region is CASSEVRTGANVLTF. The CDR3 DNA reads as TGTGCCAGCAGTGAAGTCAGGACTGGGGCCAACGTCCTGACTTTC.

The chain has TRBV6-5 and TRBJ1-4; maybe TRBD1 (5 bases). Germline CDR1 reads MNHEY; CDR2 reads SVGAGI. This CDR3 has 13 amino acids. V was cut by 11 bases and J by 7 bases, with 17 bases left in between. The DNA of the CDR3 is TGTGCCGCCGGGGGGACGGAGGGTGAAAAACTGTTTTTT. It encodes CAAGGTEGEKLFF.

The chain recombines TRBV7-9 with TRBJ1-6, with no clear D. Germline assignment: CDR1 SEHNR and CDR2 FQNEAQ (reference sequence). V lost 2 bases to trimming and J lost 13 bases, with 9 bases between them. This CDR3 is built from 12 residues. CDR3: CASSLSDGPLHF. The CDR3 region has the DNA TGTGCCAGCAGCTTATCTGACGGGCCCCTCCACTTT.

The chain links TRBV27 to TRBJ1-5; the match to TRBD1 covers 8 bases. Germline-derived CDR1 and CDR2 are MNHEY and SMNVEV (reference sequence). The trim removed 5 bases at V and 0 bases at J, leaving 9 bases unmatched. The CDR3 consists of 17 residues. The CDR3 nucleotides are TGTGCCAGCAGTATCGGGACAGGACCTTATAGCAATCAGCCCCAGCATTTT. Protein product: CASSIGTGPYSNQPQHF.